The 29 T cell receptor beta chains below all came from one sample that was sequenced in a study of CD8 T cells in ankylosing spondylitis. TCRdb fed the 5' RACE reads into MiXCR, producing one record per CDR3 protein. The table lists about 200,000 distinct CDR3 sequences, around 25% of them singletons. The source material was blood, either unsorted or a sorted T cell fraction (not recorded which). These receptors were taken from a male donor with ankylosing spondylitis or in good health (not recorded which).

This clonotype occurred many times. The chain recombines TRBV3-1 with TRBJ2-1; D remains unclear. V lost 3 bases and J 7 bases, leaving 4 bases between the germline ends. Germline lookup yields CDR1 LGHDT and CDR2 YNNKEL (reference sequence). The CDR3 sequence is 11 residues long. The CDR3 loop reads CASSHGNEQFF. In DNA form, the CDR3 reads TGTGCCAGCAGCCACGGAAATGAGCAGTTCTTC.

The chain combines TRBV18 with TRBJ2-5; 8 bases match TRBD1. CDR3 length equals 14 residues. J lost 2 bases, V lost 3 bases, and 2 bases had no gene match. Looked up from germline, CDR1 is KGHSH and CDR2 is LQKENI. CDR3 protein: CASSPDRVQETQYF. For the CDR3, the DNA is TGTGCCAGCTCACCGGACAGGGTTCAAGAGACCCAGTACTTC.

As regards this clonotype: This may come from a read error, since a much larger clone is one base off. This chain joins TRBV7-2 and TRBJ2-1; TRBD2 might be the D (5 bases). The CDR3 is 11 residues long. In germline, CDR1 is SGHTA, CDR2 FQGNSA. CDR3 coding DNA: TGTGCCTGCAGCGCCGGACTTACGCAGTTCTTC. Translation: CACSAGLTQFF.

This clonotype has more than one count but fewer than ten. This CDR3 reads CSVVLNADTQYF. DNA for the CDR3: TGCAGCGTTGTTCTAAATGCGGATACGCAGTATTTT. This chain joins TRBV29-1 and TRBJ2-3; D is undetermined. The V end was cut by 4 bases, the J end by 6 bases, with 11 bases between. Germline values: CDR1 SQVTM, CDR2 ANQGSEA. The CDR3 runs to 12 residues.

This clonotype was seen more than once but under ten times. The chain is built from TRBV20-1 and TRBJ2-1; D is perhaps TRBD1 or TRBD2 (7 bases each). The CDR3 is 15 residues long. The germline V gene has CDR1 DFQATT and CDR2 SNEGSKA (reference sequence). V was shortened by 0 bases and J by 6 bases, with 15 bases between the two germline ends. The CDR3 coding sequence is TGCAGTGCTAGAGACGGGGGAGGGGGCCTCAATGAGCAGTTCTTC. Residues: CSARDGGGGLNEQFF.

This clonotype came up many times. The chain joins TRBV12-3 or TRBV12-4 to TRBJ2-7; D perhaps matches TRBD1 (6 bases). Trimming removed 8 bases at V and 9 bases at J, with 20 bases between. The CDR3 has 13 amino acids. The DNA for the CDR3 is TGTGCCAGCTATAGTTATGGGGGCGCGGTGCAGTACTTC. Its protein is CASYSYGGAVQYF.

V and J are TRBV3-1 and TRBJ2-4, with D possibly being TRBD2 (7 bases). Trimming took 1 base from V and 0 from J, leaving 19 bases between them. This CDR3 region has 19 residues. CDR1 is LGHDT and CDR2 is YNNKEL in the germline V gene (reference sequence). The CDR3, as DNA: TGTGCCAGCAGCCAAGGGCTAGCGGTAGGGGGAGTAGCCAAAAACATTCAGTACTTC. Protein product: CASSQGLAVGGVAKNIQYF.

This clonotype was seen many times. The chain has TRBV10-3 and TRBJ2-1; 7 nucleotides match TRBD1. This CDR3 is built from 14 residues. The junction had 11 bases not matched to a gene; V was cut back by 10 bases and J by 5 bases. The germline gives CDR1 ENHRY, CDR2 SYGVKD. This CDR3 is CATNNRGSNNEQFF. As DNA, the CDR3 is TGTGCCACCAATAACAGGGGATCGAACAATGAGCAGTTCTTC.

This clonotype was recorded a few times. The rearrangement links TRBV9 to TRBJ2-7; D not certain. CDR1 and CDR2 (germline): SGDLS, YYNGEE. CDR3 length equals 12 residues. Deletions cut 4 bases from V and 5 bases from J, with 10 bases between. In DNA, the CDR3 is TGTGCCAGCAGCTCCAATTTCAACGAGCAGTACTTC. This gives the protein CASSSNFNEQYF.

This clonotype was counted at least ten times. This sequence joins TRBV20-1 and TRBJ2-6; D is unresolved. The V gene lost 3 bases and the J gene lost 1 base, with 10 bases spanning the gap. CDR1 is DFQATT, CDR2 SNEGSKA, per germline (reference sequence). This CDR3 has 15 amino acids. CDR3 sequence reads: CSARGTTSGANVLTF. CDR3 nucleotide sequence: TGCAGTGCTAGGGGAACAACTTCTGGGGCCAACGTCCTGACTTTC.

This clonotype was recorded a few times. The V and J genes are TRBV29-1 and TRBJ2-2, with D perhaps TRBD1 (5 bases). V lost 4 bases, J lost 0 bases, and 9 bases lay in between. The CDR3 contains 14 residues. Germline lookup yields CDR1 SQVTM and CDR2 ANQGSEA. The CDR3 reads CSVGRGSNTGELFF. The CDR3 DNA reads as TGCAGCGTTGGAAGGGGATCGAACACCGGGGAGCTGTTTTTT.

A word on this clonotype: With a much larger clone just one base away, this may be a read error. V is TRBV2 and J is TRBJ2-1, with 10 bases fitting TRBD2. CDR1 and CDR2 from the germline V gene are SNHLY and FYNNEI. This CDR3 spans 15 amino acids. V lost 3 bases to trimming and J lost 6 bases; unmatched junction nucleotides: 5. The CDR3 protein is CASSESGRAANEQFF. The CDR3 bases are TGTGCCAGCAGTGAGAGCGGGAGGGCCGCCAATGAGCAGTTCTTC.

This clonotype occurred many times. This chain connects TRBV4-1 to TRBJ2-1, with 10 bases lining up with TRBD1. Trimming took 1 base from V and 9 from J; bases not matched to a gene: 6. Germline CDR1 and CDR2: MGHRA and YSYEKL. The CDR3 loop spans 15 amino acids. The CDR3 DNA reads as TGCGCCAGCAGCCAAGTGGACAGGGGGTCTACTGAGCAGTTCTTC. It translates to CASSQVDRGSTEQFF.

The chain carries TRBV6-1 and TRBJ2-5; 12 positions match TRBD2. Losses at the gene ends were 7 bases for V and 4 bases for J; bases not matched to a gene: 16. Germline V gives CDR1 MNHNS, CDR2 SASEGT. The CDR3 covers 18 residues. CDR3 nucleotide sequence: TGTGCCAGCACCAGGACTAGCGGGAAGGGGACGAGGGGAGAGACCCAGTACTTC. Its translation is CASTRTSGKGTRGETQYF.

In this sample, this clonotype turned up a few times. The chain carries TRBV12-3 or TRBV12-4 and TRBJ2-7; 12 bases are shared with TRBD2. This CDR3 has 14 residues. J lost 6 bases, V lost 7 bases, and 7 bases had no gene match. The CDR3 region has the DNA TGTGCCAGCAATCGACTAGCGGGAGAAGGCGAGCAGTACTTC. Translated, it gives CASNRLAGEGEQYF.

This clonotype was detected many times. The chain links TRBV20-1 to TRBJ2-1; D possibly corresponds to TRBD2 (5 bases). Trimming cost V 3 bases and J 0 bases, with 12 bases left between them. Germline CDR1 is DFQATT and CDR2 is SNEGSKA (reference sequence). CDR3 size: 15 residues. DNA of the CDR3: TGCAGTGCTAGGGGAGCGGAGAGCTCCTACAATGAGCAGTTCTTC. Its protein product is CSARGAESSYNEQFF.

The rearrangement uses TRBV7-2 and TRBJ1-5, with 10 nucleotides matching TRBD1. Germline loops: CDR1 SGHTA, CDR2 FQGNSA. The CDR3 totals 15 residues. Unmatched junction bases numbered 2, after V lost 1 base and J lost 5 bases. CDR3 region: CASSLEGTGDQPQHF. The CDR3 DNA sequence: TGTGCCAGCAGCTTAGAAGGGACAGGGGATCAGCCCCAGCATTTT.

Ten or more counts support this clonotype. This chain links TRBV20-1 with TRBJ1-6, with TRBD1 matching over 8 bases. Per germline, CDR1 DFQATT and CDR2 SNEGSKA (reference sequence). V shed 3 bases and J 4 bases; nucleotides not matched to a gene: 5. This CDR3 has 15 residues. The CDR3 DNA sequence: TGCAGTGCTAGTGCGGACAGGGAATATAATTCACCCCTCCACTTT. Translating it yields CSASADREYNSPLHF.

J is TRBJ2-7 and V is TRBV12-3 or TRBV12-4; either TRBD1 or TRBD2 may fit D (6 bases each). The CDR3 runs 14 residues. Between the trimmed V and J ends, which lost 5 bases and 7 bases, there was a span of 18 bases. The CDR3, as DNA: TGTGCCAGCAGTCCTGGACTACCCCAGGGGGAGCAGTACTTC. This gives the protein CASSPGLPQGEQYF.

This clonotype occurred many times. The gene calls are TRBV9 and TRBJ1-5, with 7 bases fitting TRBD1. The CDR3 covers 15 residues. Germline assignment: CDR1 SGDLS and CDR2 YYNGEE. Unmatched junction bases numbered 11, after V lost 4 bases and J lost 7 bases. CDR3 in amino acids: CASSPNSGTAQPQHF. CDR3 in DNA: TGTGCCAGCAGCCCCAACTCCGGGACAGCCCAGCCCCAGCATTTT.

The chain joins TRBV24-1 to TRBJ2-3, with 9 bases matching TRBD2. Germline CDR1 is KGHDR and CDR2 is SFDVKD. The length of the CDR3 is 18 residues. V was pared by 0 bases and J by 6 bases, with 12 bases of the junction left unmatched. In nucleotides, the CDR3 is TGTGCCACCAGTGATTTGCCCCCTCCGGGACTAGCTCGCGATACGCAGTATTTT. Translated: CATSDLPPPGLARDTQYF.

The sample holds a few counts of this clonotype. The V and J genes are TRBV4-3 and TRBJ2-7, with 10 bases fitting TRBD1. V shed 2 bases, J shed 4 bases, and the junction held 5 bases outside the gene matches. CDR1 and CDR2 from the germline V gene are LGHNA and YSLEER. The CDR3 is 15 residues long. CDR3 loop: CASSQRQGALYEQYF. CDR3 coding DNA: TGCGCCAGCAGCCAAAGACAGGGGGCGCTTTACGAGCAGTACTTC.

The chain combines TRBV20-1 with TRBJ2-5; 11 bases map to TRBD1. CDR1 DFQATT and CDR2 SNEGSKA come from the germline V gene (reference sequence). CDR3 length: 16 residues. With V trimmed by 0 bases and J by 5 bases, 8 bases remained unmatched. The CDR3 coding sequence is TGCAGTGCTAGAGATCCCAGGACAGGGGGCAGCGAGACCCAGTACTTC. It codes for CSARDPRTGGSETQYF.

This clonotype has more than one count but fewer than ten. The V call is TRBV12-3 or TRBV12-4, the J call TRBJ2-7, with 12 bases identical to TRBD2. The junction had 9 bases not matched to a gene; V was cut back by 2 bases and J by 10 bases. This CDR3 has 15 amino acids. CDR3 nucleotide sequence: TGTGCCAGCAGTTTATCGGCTAGCGGGAGGGCTGGCCAGTACTTC. This translates into CASSLSASGRAGQYF.

The table lists this clonotype with many counts. The chain employs TRBV5-6 and TRBJ2-5, with D unresolved. Germline V gene lookup returns CDR1 SGHDT and CDR2 YYEEEE. V was trimmed by 1 base and J by 5 bases, leaving 12 bases between them. The CDR3 covers 14 residues. In nucleotides, the CDR3 is TGTGCCAGCAGCTTGTGGGGATTCCAGGAGACCCAGTACTTC. Amino acid sequence: CASSLWGFQETQYF.

The CDR3 here is CASSQDESSYEQYF. The DNA of the CDR3 is TGTGCCAGCTCACAGGACGAGAGCTCCTACGAGCAGTACTTC. The V and J genes are TRBV18 and TRBJ2-7; no definite D call. Germline CDR1 KGHSH, CDR2 LQKENI. This CDR3 is 14 amino acids long. V shed 4 bases and J shed 0 bases, with 10 bases lying between them.

This clonotype was found many times. The genes are TRBV9 and TRBJ2-1, with D possibly being TRBD1 (7 bases). This CDR3 is built from 17 residues. Trimming cost V 0 bases and J 6 bases, with 19 bases left between them. Germline CDR1 and CDR2: SGDLS and YYNGEE. DNA for the CDR3: TGTGCCAGCAGCGTAGGGAGGGGGCAGGGGCCGCGCAATGAGCAGTTCTTC. Encoded protein: CASSVGRGQGPRNEQFF.

This clonotype was found many times. The V and J genes are TRBV7-2 and TRBJ2-7; D might be TRBD2 (6 bases). The V and J ends lost 2 bases and 0 bases respectively, with 11 bases between them. Germline-derived CDR1 and CDR2 are SGHTA and FQGNSA. CDR3 length equals 15 residues. The DNA for the CDR3 is TGTGCCAGCAGCTTATCCGGCGGGGTCTCCTACGAGCAGTACTTC. Translated: CASSLSGGVSYEQYF.

Ten or more counts support this clonotype. The chain uses TRBV7-6 and TRBJ2-3, with unresolved D. The CDR3 is 14 amino acids. Germline CDR1 SGHVS, CDR2 FNYEAQ. Trimming took off 5 bases at V and 8 bases at J, with 17 bases between the two ends. The CDR3 bases are TGTGCCAGCAGCCCGGAGTCCTCGTTGGGTACGCAGTATTTT. It encodes CASSPESSLGTQYF.